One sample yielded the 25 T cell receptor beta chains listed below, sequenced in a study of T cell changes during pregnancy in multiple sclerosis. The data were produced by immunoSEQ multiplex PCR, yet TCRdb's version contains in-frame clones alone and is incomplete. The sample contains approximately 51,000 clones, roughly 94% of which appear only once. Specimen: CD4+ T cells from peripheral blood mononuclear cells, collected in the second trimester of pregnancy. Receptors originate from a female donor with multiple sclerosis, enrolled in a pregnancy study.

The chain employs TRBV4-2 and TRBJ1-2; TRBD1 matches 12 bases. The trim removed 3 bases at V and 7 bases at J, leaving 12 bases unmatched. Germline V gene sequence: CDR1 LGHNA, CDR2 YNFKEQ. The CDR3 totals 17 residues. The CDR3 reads CASSHDKAGQGARGYTF. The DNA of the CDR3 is TGTGCCAGCAGCCATGACAAAGCGGGACAGGGGGCGCGTGGCTACACCTTC.

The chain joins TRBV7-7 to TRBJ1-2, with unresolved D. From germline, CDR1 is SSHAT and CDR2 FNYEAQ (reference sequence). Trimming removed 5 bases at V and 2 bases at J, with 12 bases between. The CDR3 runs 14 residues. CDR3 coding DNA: TGTGCCAGCAGCCTCCCCCCCAGAAACTATGGCTACACCTTC. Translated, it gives CASSLPPRNYGYTF.

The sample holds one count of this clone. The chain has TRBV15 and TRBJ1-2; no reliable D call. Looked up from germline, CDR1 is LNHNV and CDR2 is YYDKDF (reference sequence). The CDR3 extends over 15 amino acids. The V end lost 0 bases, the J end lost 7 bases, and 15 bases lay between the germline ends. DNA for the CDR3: TGTGCCACCAGCAGAGATAGTCCTGACATGGGTGGCTACACCTTC. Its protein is CATSRDSPDMGGYTF.

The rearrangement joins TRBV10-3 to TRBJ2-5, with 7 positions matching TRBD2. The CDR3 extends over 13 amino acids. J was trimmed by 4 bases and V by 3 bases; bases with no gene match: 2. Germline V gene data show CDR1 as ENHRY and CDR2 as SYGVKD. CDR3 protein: CAISEGEGETQYF. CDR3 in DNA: TGTGCCATCAGTGAAGGGGAGGGAGAGACCCAGTACTTC.

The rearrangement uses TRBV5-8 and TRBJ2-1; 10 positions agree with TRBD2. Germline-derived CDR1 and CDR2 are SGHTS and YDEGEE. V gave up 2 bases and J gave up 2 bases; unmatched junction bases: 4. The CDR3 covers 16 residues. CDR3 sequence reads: CASSLLSGGTYNEQFF. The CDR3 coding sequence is TGTGCCAGCAGCTTACTTAGCGGGGGGACCTACAATGAGCAGTTCTTC.

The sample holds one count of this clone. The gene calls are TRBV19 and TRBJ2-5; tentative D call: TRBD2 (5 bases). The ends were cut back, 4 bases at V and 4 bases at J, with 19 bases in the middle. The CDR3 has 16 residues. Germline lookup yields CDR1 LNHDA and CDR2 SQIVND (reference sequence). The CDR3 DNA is TGTGCCAGTAGTAATCCGGCAATCCGAGGGCGAGAGACCCAGTACTTC. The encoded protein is CASSNPAIRGRETQYF.

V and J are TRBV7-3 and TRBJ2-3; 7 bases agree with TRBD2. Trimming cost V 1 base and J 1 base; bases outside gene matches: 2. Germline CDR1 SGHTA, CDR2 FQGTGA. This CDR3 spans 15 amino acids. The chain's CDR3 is CASSLSGGRTDTQYF. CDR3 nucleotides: TGTGCCAGCAGCTTAAGCGGGGGACGCACAGATACGCAGTATTTT.

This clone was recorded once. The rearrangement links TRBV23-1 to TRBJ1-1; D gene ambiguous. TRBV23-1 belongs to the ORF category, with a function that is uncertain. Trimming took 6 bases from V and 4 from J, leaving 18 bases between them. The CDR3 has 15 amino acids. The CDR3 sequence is CASSRSGERCTEAFF. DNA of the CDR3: TGCGCCAGCAGCCGCTCCGGGGAGAGGTGCACTGAAGCTTTCTTT.

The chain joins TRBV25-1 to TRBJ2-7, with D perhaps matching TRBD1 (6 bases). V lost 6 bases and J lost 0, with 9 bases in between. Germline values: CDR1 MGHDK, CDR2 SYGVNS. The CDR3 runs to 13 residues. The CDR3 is CASSRDTSYEQYF. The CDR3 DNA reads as TGTGCCAGCAGCCGGGACACCTCCTACGAGCAGTACTTC.

The CDR3 DNA sequence: TGCGCCAGCAGTCCTGTCGCCGAGGGCAATCAGCCCCAGCATTTT. Translation: CASSPVAEGNQPQHF. This chain uses TRBV23-1 with TRBJ1-5; D ambiguous. TRBV23-1 is an open reading frame, and its role is uncertain. V lost 4 bases to trimming and J lost 2 bases, with 12 bases between them. This CDR3 comprises 15 residues.

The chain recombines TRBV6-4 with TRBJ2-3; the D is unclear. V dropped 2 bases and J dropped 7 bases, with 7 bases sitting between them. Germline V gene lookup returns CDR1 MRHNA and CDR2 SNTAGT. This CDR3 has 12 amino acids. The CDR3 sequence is CASSDSLNTQYF. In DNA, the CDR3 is TGTGCCAGCAGTGACAGCCTGAATACGCAGTATTTT.

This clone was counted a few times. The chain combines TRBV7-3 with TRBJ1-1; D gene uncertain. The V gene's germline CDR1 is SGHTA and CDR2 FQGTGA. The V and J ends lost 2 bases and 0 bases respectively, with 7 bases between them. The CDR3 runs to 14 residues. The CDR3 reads CASSLQKMNTEAFF. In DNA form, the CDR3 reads TGTGCCAGCAGCTTACAGAAAATGAACACTGAAGCTTTCTTT.

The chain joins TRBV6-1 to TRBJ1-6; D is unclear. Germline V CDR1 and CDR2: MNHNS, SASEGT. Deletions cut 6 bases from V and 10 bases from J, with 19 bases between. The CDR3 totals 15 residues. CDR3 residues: CASRAGLTGSSPLHF. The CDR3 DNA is TGTGCCAGCAGAGCCGGATTGACGGGGAGCTCACCCCTCCACTTT.

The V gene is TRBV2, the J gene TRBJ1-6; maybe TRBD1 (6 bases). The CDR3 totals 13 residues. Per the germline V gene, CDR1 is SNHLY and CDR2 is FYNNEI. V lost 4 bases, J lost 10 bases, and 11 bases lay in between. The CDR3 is CASSGRGRSPLHF. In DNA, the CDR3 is TGTGCCAGCAGTGGCAGGGGCAGGTCACCCCTCCACTTT. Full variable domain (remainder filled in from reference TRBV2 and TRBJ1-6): EPEVTQTPSHQVTQMGQEVILRCVPISNHLYFYWYRQILGQKVEFLVSFYNNEISEKSEIFDDQFSVERPDGSNFTLKIRSTKLEDSAMYFCASSGRGRSPLHFGNGTRLTVT.

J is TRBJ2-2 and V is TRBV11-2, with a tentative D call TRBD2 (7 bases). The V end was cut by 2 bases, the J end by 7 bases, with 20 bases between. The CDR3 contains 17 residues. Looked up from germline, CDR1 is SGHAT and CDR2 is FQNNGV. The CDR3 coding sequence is TGTGCCAGCAGCTTAACCTTTAGGCGGGGGCCCGGCGGGGAGCTGTTTTTT. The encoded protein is CASSLTFRRGPGGELFF.

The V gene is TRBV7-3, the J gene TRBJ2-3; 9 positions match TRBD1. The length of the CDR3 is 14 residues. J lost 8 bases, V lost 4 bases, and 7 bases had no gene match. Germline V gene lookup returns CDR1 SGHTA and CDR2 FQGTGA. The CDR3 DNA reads TGTGCCAGCAGCTGGACGGGACAGGGAGGTACGCAGTATTTT. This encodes CASSWTGQGGTQYF.

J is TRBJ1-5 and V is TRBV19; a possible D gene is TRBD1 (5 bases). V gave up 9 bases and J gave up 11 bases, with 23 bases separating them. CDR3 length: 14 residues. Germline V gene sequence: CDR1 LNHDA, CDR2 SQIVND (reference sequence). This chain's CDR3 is CASGVAGGRGAQHF. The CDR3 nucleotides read TGTGCCAGCGGGGTGGCAGGCGGCCGGGGGGCCCAGCATTTT.

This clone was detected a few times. CDR3 amino acids: CASSPRQGGSTDTQYF. CDR3 nucleotide sequence: TGTGCCAGCAGCCCGAGGCAGGGGGGAAGCACAGATACGCAGTATTTT. The rearrangement links TRBV7-2 to TRBJ2-3; the D gene is possibly TRBD1 (7 bases). Trimming pared 5 bases from V and 0 bases from J, leaving 15 bases between. Germline-derived CDR1 and CDR2 are SGHTA and FQGNSA. This CDR3 spans 16 amino acids.

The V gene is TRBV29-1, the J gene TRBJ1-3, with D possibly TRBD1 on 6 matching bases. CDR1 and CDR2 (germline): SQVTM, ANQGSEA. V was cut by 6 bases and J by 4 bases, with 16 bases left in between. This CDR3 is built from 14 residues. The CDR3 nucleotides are TGCAGCGTCCTCCCCGGGACACCCGGAAACACCATATATTTT. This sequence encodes CSVLPGTPGNTIYF.

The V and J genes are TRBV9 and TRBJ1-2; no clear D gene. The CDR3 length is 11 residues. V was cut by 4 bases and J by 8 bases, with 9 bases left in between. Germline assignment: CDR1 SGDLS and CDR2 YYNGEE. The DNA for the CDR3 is TGTGCCAGCAGCTTAGGTAGCGGCTACACCTTC. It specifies CASSLGSGYTF. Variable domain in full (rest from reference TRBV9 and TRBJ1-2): DSGVTQTPKHLITATGQRVTLRCSPRSGDLSVYWYQQSLDQGLQFLIQYYNGEERAKGNILERFSAQQFPDLHSELNLSSLELGDSALYFCASSLGSGYTFGSGTRLTVV.

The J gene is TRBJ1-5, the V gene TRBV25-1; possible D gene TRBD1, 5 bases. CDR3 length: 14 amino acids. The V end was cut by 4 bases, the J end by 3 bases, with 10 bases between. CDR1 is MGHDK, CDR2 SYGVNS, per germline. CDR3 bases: TGTGCCAGCAGTGGTCAGGGTAACAATCAGCCCCAGCATTTT. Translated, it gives CASSGQGNNQPQHF.

The CDR3 bases are TGTGCCAGCAGTCGAGCCCGGGACAATGAGCAGTTCTTC. It translates to CASSRARDNEQFF. The chain has TRBV9 and TRBJ2-1; unclear D gene. Germline V gives CDR1 SGDLS, CDR2 YYNGEE. This CDR3 is 13 amino acids long. V gave up 5 bases and J gave up 5 bases, with 11 bases separating them.

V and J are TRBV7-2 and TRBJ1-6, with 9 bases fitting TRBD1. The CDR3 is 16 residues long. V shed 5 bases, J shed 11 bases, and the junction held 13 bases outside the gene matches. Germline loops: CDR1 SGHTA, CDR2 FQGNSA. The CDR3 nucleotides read TGTGCCAGCAGCGTATCCGGGACAGGGCTTAACCCACCCCTCCACTTT. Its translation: CASSVSGTGLNPPLHF.

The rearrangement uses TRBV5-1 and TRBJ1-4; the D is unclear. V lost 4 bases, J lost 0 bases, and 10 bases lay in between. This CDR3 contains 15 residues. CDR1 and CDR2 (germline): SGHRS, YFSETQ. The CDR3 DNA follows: TGCGCCAGCAGCGACAACACCGCAACTAATGAAAAACTGTTTTTT. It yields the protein CASSDNTATNEKLFF.

The CDR3 loop reads CASSQYPVQNTEAFF. DNA of the CDR3: TGTGCCAGCAGCCAATATCCAGTCCAGAACACTGAAGCTTTCTTT. This rearrangement joins TRBV4-2 to TRBJ1-1, with unresolved D. Deletions cut 2 bases from V and 1 base from J, with 11 bases between. CDR1 and CDR2 from the germline V gene are LGHNA and YNFKEQ. The CDR3 length is 15 residues.